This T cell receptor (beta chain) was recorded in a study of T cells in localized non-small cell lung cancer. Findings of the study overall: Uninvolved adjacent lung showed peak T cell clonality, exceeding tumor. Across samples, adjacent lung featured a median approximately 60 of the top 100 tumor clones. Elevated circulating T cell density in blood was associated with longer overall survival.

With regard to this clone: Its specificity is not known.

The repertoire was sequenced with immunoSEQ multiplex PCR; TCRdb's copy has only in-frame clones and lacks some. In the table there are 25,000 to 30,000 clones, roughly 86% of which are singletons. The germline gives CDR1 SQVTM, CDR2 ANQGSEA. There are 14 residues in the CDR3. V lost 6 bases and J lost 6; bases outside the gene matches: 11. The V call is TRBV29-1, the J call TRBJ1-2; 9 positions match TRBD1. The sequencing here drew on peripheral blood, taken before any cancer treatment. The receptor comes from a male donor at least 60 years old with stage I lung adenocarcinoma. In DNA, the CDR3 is TGCAGCGTAGTCCCGGGACAGGGTTGGGATGGCTACACCTTC. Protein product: CSVVPGQGWDGYTF.